The 20 T cell receptor beta chains in this list originate from one sample, sequenced in a study of T cell responses to AZD1222 COVID-19 vaccine. Clones were sequenced by immunoSEQ multiplex PCR, and TCRdb holds only the in-frame ones, with some missing. Of more than 100,000 clones in the sample, roughly 84% were seen once. Sample: peripheral blood, taken on day 0 of AZD1222 vaccination. The receptors derive from an adult in good health.

This chain joins TRBV4-2 and TRBJ2-7; the D gene is possibly TRBD1 (6 bases). Trimming took 0 bases from V and 2 from J, leaving 8 bases between them. The germline V gene encodes CDR1 LGHNA and CDR2 YNFKEQ. The CDR3 extends over 14 amino acids. CDR3 in amino acids: CASSQEGAPYEQYF. The DNA for the CDR3 is TGTGCCAGCAGCCAAGAGGGGGCCCCCTACGAGCAGTACTTC.

The CDR3 DNA reads as TGTGCCAGCAGCCGCGGGACGGATCCTCTCGAGACCCAGTACTTC. Translation gives CASSRGTDPLETQYF. The rearrangement joins TRBV3-1 (or the pseudogene TRBV3-2) to TRBJ2-5; TRBD2 might be the D (6 bases). V gave up 4 bases and J gave up 5 bases, with 17 bases separating them. CDR3 size: 15 residues. The germline V gene has CDR1 LGHDT and CDR2 YNNKEL (reference sequence).

This sequence joins TRBV11-2 and TRBJ2-5, with 7 bases fitting TRBD1. Germline V gene data show CDR1 as SGHAT and CDR2 as FQNNGV. The J segment lost 7 bases and the V segment lost 5 bases, leaving 13 bases of the junction unmatched. CDR3 length: 15 residues. The CDR3 DNA follows: TGTGCCAGCAGCGTGAGCCAGGGGGTCCCGGGGACCCAGTACTTC. Protein sequence: CASSVSQGVPGTQYF.

The chain recombines TRBV6-1 with TRBJ1-1, with no clear D. The V end lost 3 bases, the J end lost 0 bases, and 14 bases lay between the germline ends. Germline assignment: CDR1 MNHNS and CDR2 SASEGT. The CDR3 extends over 16 amino acids. The CDR3 sequence is CASSDLGRRMNTEAFF. The CDR3 region has the DNA TGTGCCAGCAGTGATCTCGGGAGGAGGATGAACACTGAAGCTTTCTTT.

The chain combines TRBV2 with TRBJ1-4, with 7 bases matching TRBD1. The CDR3 totals 15 residues. The ends lost 0 bases at V and 11 bases at J; junction bases unmatched: 9. The germline V gene encodes CDR1 SNHLY and CDR2 FYNNEI. CDR3 protein: CASSEARGHDRKLFF. The CDR3 DNA is TGTGCCAGCAGTGAAGCGAGGGGGCACGATAGGAAACTGTTTTTT.

This chain uses TRBV18 with TRBJ1-5; perhaps TRBD1 as D (5 bases). CDR1 is KGHSH and CDR2 is LQKENI in the germline V gene. The CDR3 contains 16 residues. V lost 0 bases to trimming and J lost 0 bases, with 9 bases between them. The CDR3 protein is CASSPPGAGSNQPQHF. DNA of the CDR3: TGTGCCAGCTCACCACCTGGGGCAGGTAGCAATCAGCCCCAGCATTTT.

This chain links TRBV19 with TRBJ1-5; D not certain. The CDR3 has 14 residues. Germline V lookup: CDR1 LNHDA, CDR2 SQIVND (reference sequence). V was trimmed by 2 bases and J by 4 bases, leaving 9 bases between them. The CDR3 protein is CASSIMSGNQPQHF. DNA of the CDR3: TGTGCCAGTAGTATAATGTCGGGGAATCAGCCCCAGCATTTT.

The chain recombines TRBV20-1 with TRBJ2-5; a possible D gene is TRBD1 (6 bases). There are 10 residues in the CDR3. Per germline, CDR1 DFQATT and CDR2 SNEGSKA (reference sequence). V was shortened by 7 bases and J by 4 bases, with 7 bases between the two germline ends. CDR3 loop: CSETGETQYF. As DNA, the CDR3 is TGCAGTGAGACAGGAGAGACCCAGTACTTC.

The rearrangement links TRBV5-4 to TRBJ2-2; tentative D call: TRBD2 (5 bases). Trimming left V 0 bases short and J 1 base short, with 10 bases between. CDR1 and CDR2 (germline): SGHNT, YYREEE (reference sequence). The length of the CDR3 is 16 residues. As DNA, the CDR3 is TGTGCCAGCAGCTTGGGAGGCGGGCGGAACACCGGGGAGCTGTTTTTT. This sequence encodes CASSLGGGRNTGELFF.

The V gene is TRBV4-1, the J gene TRBJ1-2; D remains ambiguous. CDR3 length: 17 amino acids. V was pared by 3 bases and J by 0 bases, with 17 bases between. CDR1 is MGHRA and CDR2 is YSYEKL in the germline V gene. CDR3 protein: CASSQNLQTPSNYGYTF. The CDR3, as DNA: TGCGCCAGCAGCCAGAATTTACAGACTCCCTCTAACTATGGCTACACCTTC.

The chain has TRBV7-2 and TRBJ1-3; D is unresolved. The V end was cut by 2 bases, the J end by 0 bases, with 14 bases between. The CDR3 length is 17 residues. Per germline, CDR1 SGHTA and CDR2 FQGNSA. CDR3 bases: TGTGCCAGCAGCTTATTAAACAGCCGCTTCTCTGGAAACACCATATATTTT. Its translation: CASSLLNSRFSGNTIYF.

V gene TRBV11-2 combines with J gene TRBJ1-2; D is uncertain. The V end lost 0 bases, the J end lost 8 bases, and 7 bases lay between the germline ends. CDR1 SGHAT and CDR2 FQNNGV come from the germline V gene. The CDR3 covers 12 residues. The CDR3 sequence: CASSLEFLGYTF. CDR3 nucleotides: TGTGCCAGCAGCTTAGAATTTTTAGGCTACACCTTC.

The V call is TRBV5-8, the J call TRBJ1-6; D unclear. The CDR3 extends over 17 amino acids. Germline V gene data show CDR1 as SGHTS and CDR2 as YDEGEE. Trimming stripped 2 bases from V and 3 bases from J, with 15 bases between. CDR3 nucleotide sequence: TGTGCCAGCAGCTTCCACCTGGGAGGACTCTATAATTCACCCCTCCACTTT. It translates to CASSFHLGGLYNSPLHF.

The rearrangement links TRBV19 to TRBJ1-5; tentative D call: TRBD1 (5 bases). The germline V and J ends were trimmed by 5 bases and 4 bases, with 12 bases remaining between them. This CDR3 region has 14 residues. Germline V CDR1 and CDR2: LNHDA, SQIVND (reference sequence). CDR3 residues: CASSWPGGNQPQHF. The CDR3 bases are TGTGCCAGTAGTTGGCCTGGGGGTAATCAGCCCCAGCATTTT.

The chain is built from TRBV27 and TRBJ1-2, with D possibly being TRBD1 (5 bases). The germline gives CDR1 MNHEY, CDR2 SMNVEV (reference sequence). This CDR3 has 22 amino acids. Deletions cut 5 bases from V and 2 bases from J, with 36 bases between. Here the CDR3 reads CASSDLYRKPRFRTPDNYGYTF. In DNA, the CDR3 is TGTGCCAGCAGTGATCTGTACCGAAAACCCAGATTTAGGACACCAGACAACTATGGCTACACCTTC.

J is TRBJ2-1 and V is TRBV5-6; D is possibly TRBD1 or TRBD2 (5 bases each). The CDR3 contains 15 residues. Trimming cost V 4 bases and J 4 bases, with 15 bases left between them. CDR1 and CDR2 from the germline V gene are SGHDT and YYEEEE. Here the CDR3 reads CASSGGPRLYNEQFF. The CDR3 region has the DNA TGTGCCAGCAGCGGGGGACCACGACTTTACAATGAGCAGTTCTTC.

V and J are TRBV5-1 and TRBJ1-2, with a possible D match to TRBD1 (5 bases). There are 12 residues in the CDR3. Germline assignment: CDR1 SGHRS and CDR2 YFSETQ. V gave up 4 bases and J gave up 6 bases, with 10 bases separating them. The CDR3 protein is CASSSQGDGYTF. In nucleotides, the CDR3 is TGCGCCAGCAGCAGCCAGGGTGATGGCTACACCTTC. Full variable domain (outside the CDR3, taken from reference TRBV5-1 and TRBJ1-2): KAGVTQTPRYLIKTRGQQVTLSCSPISGHRSVSWYQQTPGQGLQFLFEYFSETQRNKGNFPGRFSGRQFSNSRSEMNVSTLELGDSALYLCASSSQGDGYTFGSGTRLTVV.

The genes are TRBV3-1 (or the pseudogene TRBV3-2) and TRBJ2-1, with a tentative D call TRBD1 (7 bases). CDR1 is LGHDT and CDR2 is YNNKEL in the germline V gene (reference sequence). The CDR3 totals 13 residues. Trimming left V 6 bases short and J 7 bases short, with 13 bases between. The CDR3 region is CASRQTGRNEQFF. In DNA form, the CDR3 reads TGTGCCAGCAGACAGACAGGGAGGAATGAGCAGTTCTTC.

This clone has more than one count but fewer than ten. This sequence joins TRBV9 and TRBJ2-1, with D unclear. Trimming took off 0 bases at V and 10 bases at J, with 11 bases between the two ends. This CDR3 is built from 13 residues. Germline V gene sequence: CDR1 SGDLS, CDR2 YYNGEE. CDR3 in DNA: TGTGCCAGCAGCGTAGGGTCCCCGAACGAGCAGTTCTTC. Amino acid sequence: CASSVGSPNEQFF.

The V call is TRBV6-2 or TRBV6-3, the J call TRBJ2-7, with 8 bases fitting TRBD2. The CDR3 runs 15 residues. Trimming removed 2 bases from V and 0 bases from J; junction bases left unmatched: 3. Germline CDR1 reads MNHEY; CDR2 reads SVGEGT. CDR3 sequence (DNA): TGTGCCAGCAGTTACGAGCGGGGGCACTCCTACGAGCAGTACTTC. Its translation: CASSYERGHSYEQYF.